At least ten counts were recorded for the clone carrying this TCR beta chain. Antigen unknown. TCRdb reanalysed the reads using MiXCR and keeps one entry per CDR3 protein. The sample yields fewer than 900,000 distinct CDR3 sequences, roughly 28% seen once. The germline V gene encodes CDR1 SGHTA and CDR2 FQGNSA. Trimming took off 3 bases at V and 11 bases at J, with 10 bases between the two ends. The CDR3 runs 12 residues. These data come from a study of T cell repertoires in cytomegalovirus infection. Whole-study results and caveats: Within the response measured ex vivo, HLA-C-restricted CMV-specific TCR beta clonotypes were dominant. CMV carriers having the relevant HLA were flagged by cumulative public TCR beta family frequency.

Material: cultured CD8+ T cells from PBMCs, obtained from culture after CMV antigen stimulation. The chain recombines TRBV7-2 with TRBJ1-4; D is undetermined. This clonotype was obtained from a human donor in good health (CMV status not recorded). Some clones in this sample may be carry-over from other donors' samples. The CDR3 nucleotides read TGTGCCAGCAGCTTGAGTTTGGGGAAACTGTTTTTT. Its translation: CASSLSLGKLFF.